The 17 T cell receptor beta chains below were found in one sample sequenced in a study of CD4+ T cells in melanoma. The data were produced by immunoSEQ multiplex PCR, yet TCRdb's version contains in-frame clones alone and is incomplete. The table lists over 100,000 clones, approximately 90% of them singletons, with 2.5% to 3.5% in the top ten. The sequenced material came from peripheral blood. The receptor set was obtained from a human donor with melanoma.

The rearrangement uses TRBV5-4 and TRBJ2-3; the D is unclear. V lost 4 bases, J lost 4 bases, and 16 bases lay in between. CDR3 length equals 15 residues. Germline V gene data show CDR1 as SGHNT and CDR2 as YYREEE (reference sequence). CDR3 sequence reads: CASSPSAFSSDTQYF. In DNA form, the CDR3 reads TGTGCCAGCAGCCCGAGCGCTTTTAGCTCAGATACGCAGTATTTT. Using reference TRBV5-4 and TRBJ2-3 for the parts outside the CDR3, the full variable domain is ETGVTQSPTHLIKTRGQQVTLRCSSQSGHNTVSWYQQALGQGPQFIFQYYREEENGRGNFPPRFSGLQFPNYSSELNVNALELDDSALYLCASSPSAFSSDTQYFGPGTRLTVL.

V usage is TRBV7-3 and J usage is TRBJ2-3; D unclear. The CDR3 length is 13 residues. Trimming took 4 bases from V and 6 from J, leaving 11 bases between them. The germline gives CDR1 SGHTA, CDR2 FQGTGA. DNA for the CDR3: TGTGCCAGCAGCTCCTCCTCCACGGATACGCAGTATTTT. This codes for CASSSSSTDTQYF.

The table lists this clone with a few counts. This rearrangement joins TRBV5-6 to TRBJ1-2; D perhaps matches TRBD1 (5 bases). V lost 0 bases and J lost 5, with 8 bases in between. The CDR3 consists of 13 residues. CDR1 SGHDT and CDR2 YYEEEE come from the germline V gene. The CDR3 DNA is TGTGCCAGCAGCTTGGTGAAGGGGTATGGCTACACCTTC. Translated: CASSLVKGYGYTF. The entire variable domain, with the rest obtained from reference TRBV5-6 and TRBJ1-2, is as follows: DAGVTQSPTHLIKTRGQQVTLRCSPKSGHDTVSWYQQALGQGPQFIFQYYEEEERQRGNFPDRFSGHQFPNYSSELNVNALLLGDSALYLCASSLVKGYGYTFGSGTRLTVV.

This chain connects TRBV19 to TRBJ2-5; D remains ambiguous. V was clipped by 3 bases and J by 2 bases, with 7 bases between them. Germline-derived CDR1 and CDR2 are LNHDA and SQIVND (reference sequence). This CDR3 has 13 amino acids. In DNA, the CDR3 is TGTGCCAGTAGTATCGGCTGGCAAGAGACCCAGTACTTC. Translated, it gives CASSIGWQETQYF.

The gene calls are TRBV6-6 and TRBJ2-3; D not certain. The CDR3 totals 12 residues. Germline V gene data show CDR1 as MNHNY and CDR2 as SVGAGI (reference sequence). V gave up 8 bases and J gave up 2 bases, with 8 bases separating them. This CDR3 reads CASLSPTDTQYF. CDR3 DNA: TGTGCCAGCCTCAGCCCCACAGATACGCAGTATTTT.

This clone appeared a single time. The chain employs TRBV5-1 and TRBJ2-7, with 10 bases identical to TRBD1. V gave up 6 bases and J gave up 5 bases; unmatched junction bases: 11. This CDR3 spans 15 amino acids. The germline V gene encodes CDR1 SGHRS and CDR2 YFSETQ. Here the CDR3 DNA reads TGCGCCAGCAACCCCGGGGACAGGGGTGGTGACGAGCAGTACTTC. It encodes CASNPGDRGGDEQYF.

This clone is a singleton in its sample. The rearrangement links TRBV7-3 to TRBJ2-7; 9 bases fit TRBD1. V lost 5 bases to trimming and J lost 5 bases; unmatched junction nucleotides: 7. The V gene's germline CDR1 is SGHTA and CDR2 FQGTGA. This CDR3 comprises 14 residues. CDR3 nucleotide sequence: TGTGCCAGCAGCACACAGGGGGCTGGGGACGAGCAGTACTTC. As protein: CASSTQGAGDEQYF.

The gene calls are TRBV7-7 and TRBJ2-7; 13 positions match TRBD2. Unmatched junction bases numbered 4, after V lost 5 bases and J lost 6 bases. The CDR3 runs 14 residues. Germline CDR1 and CDR2: SSHAT and FNYEAQ (reference sequence). The CDR3 loop reads CASSPRLAGGEQYF. The CDR3, as DNA: TGTGCCAGCAGCCCTCGACTAGCGGGGGGCGAGCAGTACTTC.

The chain links TRBV21-1 to TRBJ1-4. TRBV21-1 is shown as a pseudogene. This CDR3 spans 14 amino acids. DNA for the CDR3: TGTGCCAGCAGGGGGGGCCCAGGTGAGGAAAAACTGTTTTTT. It translates to CASRGGPGEEKLFF.

This clone was detected a few times. The V call is TRBV28, the J call TRBJ2-1; possibly TRBD2 for D (5 bases). This CDR3 contains 11 residues. Trimming left V 8 bases short and J 8 bases short, with 10 bases between. CDR1 and CDR2 from the germline V gene are MDHEN and SYDVKM. The CDR3 spells CASGELDEQFF. The CDR3 DNA reads TGTGCCAGCGGAGAACTAGATGAGCAGTTCTTC. The full variable domain, completed using reference TRBV28 and TRBJ2-1, is DVKVTQSSRYLVKRTGEKVFLECVQDMDHENMFWYRQDPGLGLRLIYFSYDVKMKEKGDIPEGYSVSREKKERFSLILESASTNQTSMYLCASGELDEQFFGPGTRLTVL.

This chain uses TRBV7-2 with TRBJ2-3, with 8 bases matching TRBD1. The CDR3 contains 16 residues. Germline values: CDR1 SGHTA, CDR2 FQGNSA. The trim removed 6 bases at V and 5 bases at J, leaving 13 bases unmatched. This chain's CDR3 is CASRTQGQGGGDTQYF. For the CDR3, the DNA is TGTGCCAGCAGGACCCAAGGACAGGGAGGTGGAGATACGCAGTATTTT.

The chain is built from TRBV7-2 and TRBJ1-2, with D perhaps matching TRBD1 (5 bases). Trimming stripped 4 bases from V and 11 bases from J, with 23 bases between. Germline values: CDR1 SGHTA, CDR2 FQGNSA. This CDR3 spans 15 amino acids. CDR3 residues: CASSSQQGPYGGYTF. The CDR3 DNA is TGTGCCAGCAGCTCCCAGCAGGGCCCATACGGGGGTTACACCTTC.

The chain recombines TRBV5-5 with TRBJ2-7; 7 bases fit TRBD2. V lost 2 bases and J lost 3; bases outside the gene matches: 11. The CDR3 has 16 residues. Germline CDR1 reads SGHKS; CDR2 reads YYEKEE (reference sequence). The chain's CDR3 is CASSFSASTGGYEQYF. The CDR3 bases are TGTGCCAGCAGCTTTTCGGCTAGCACGGGAGGCTACGAGCAGTACTTC.

This chain uses TRBV7-3 with TRBJ2-2, with a tentative D call TRBD1 (5 bases). Trimming removed 5 bases at V and 6 bases at J, with 13 bases between. The germline V gene has CDR1 SGHTA and CDR2 FQGTGA. This CDR3 has 14 amino acids. The CDR3 spells CASSLVQGSGELFF. The CDR3 nucleotides read TGTGCCAGCAGCCTTGTTCAGGGATCCGGGGAGCTGTTTTTT.

This chain joins TRBV7-9 and TRBJ1-2, with unresolved D. Looked up from germline, CDR1 is SEHNR and CDR2 is FQNEAQ (reference sequence). The CDR3 is 14 residues long. V was pared by 4 bases and J by 7 bases, with 16 bases between. As DNA, the CDR3 is TGTGCCAGCAGCTACCTTGCCGCCGGTAGTGGCTACACCTTC. This gives the protein CASSYLAAGSGYTF. Full variable domain (outside the CDR3, taken from reference TRBV7-9 and TRBJ1-2): DTGVSQNPRHKITKRGQNVTFRCDPISEHNRLYWYRQTLGQGPEFLTYFQNEAQLEKSRLLSDRFSAERPKGSFSTLEIQRTEQGDSAMYLCASSYLAAGSGYTFGSGTRLTVV.

The chain uses TRBV5-6 and TRBJ1-4, with TRBD1 matching 10 bases. The CDR3 loop spans 16 amino acids. Germline V gives CDR1 SGHDT, CDR2 YYEEEE. With V trimmed by 2 bases and J by 3 bases, 4 bases remained unmatched. Written as DNA, the CDR3 is TGTGCCAGCAGCTTCGACAGGGGGCTAGCTAATGAAAAACTGTTTTTT. Its protein product is CASSFDRGLANEKLFF.

The sample holds a few counts of this clone. The chain combines TRBV18 with TRBJ1-2; 7 bases align to TRBD1. CDR1 and CDR2 (germline): KGHSH, LQKENI. This CDR3 has 12 residues. Unmatched junction bases numbered 4, after V lost 5 bases and J lost 7 bases. CDR3 protein: CASSSSGGGYTF. The CDR3, as DNA: TGTGCCAGCTCATCCTCAGGGGGTGGCTACACCTTC.